This TCR beta chain was documented in a study of siplizumab effects on memory and regulatory T cells. General study points: Siplizumab significantly brought down the alloreactive sequences that trace back to unstimulated CD4+ memory cells.

Comments on this clone: As yet, its antigen is unknown.

Germline loops: CDR1 SGHAT, CDR2 FQNNGV. The CDR3 is 15 amino acids. V lost 5 bases and J lost 6; bases outside the gene matches: 6. Using immunoSEQ multiplex PCR, the repertoire was profiled, and TCRdb retains in-frame clones only, with some absent. Of some 100,000 clones in the sample, about 91% were seen once. The TCR comes from a human donor in good health. Sequenced: Tregs sorted from blood. The chain is built from TRBV11-2 and TRBJ2-2, with TRBD2 matching 10 bases. DNA for the CDR3: TGTGCCAGCAGCCCACTAGCGGGAAGCGCCGGGGAGCTGTTTTTT. Its protein product is CASSPLAGSAGELFF.